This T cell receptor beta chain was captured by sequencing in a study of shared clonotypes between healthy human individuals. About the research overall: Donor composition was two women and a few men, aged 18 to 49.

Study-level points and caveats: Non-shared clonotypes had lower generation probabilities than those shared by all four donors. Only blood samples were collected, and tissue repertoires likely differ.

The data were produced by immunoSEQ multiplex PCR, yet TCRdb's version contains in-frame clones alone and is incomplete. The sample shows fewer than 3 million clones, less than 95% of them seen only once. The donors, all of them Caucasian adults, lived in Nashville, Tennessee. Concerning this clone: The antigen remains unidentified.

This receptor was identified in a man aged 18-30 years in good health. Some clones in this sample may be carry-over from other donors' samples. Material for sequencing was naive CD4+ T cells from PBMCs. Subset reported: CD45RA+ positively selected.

The DNA of the CDR3 is TGTGCCAGCAGTCGGTTACAGGGGGCCAGTGAAGCTTTCTTT. Translating gives CASSRLQGASEAFF. This sequence joins TRBV28 and TRBJ1-1; 9 nucleotides align to TRBD1. Germline V gene data show CDR1 as MDHEN and CDR2 as SYDVKM. The CDR3 length is 14 residues. V shed 5 bases, J shed 7 bases, and the junction held 8 bases outside the gene matches.